This T cell receptor beta chain derives from a study of radiotherapy plus CTLA-4 blockade in lung cancer. Sequenced by immunoSEQ multiplex PCR; TCRdb stores in-frame clones only, minus some. Of some 73,000 clones in the sample, around 79% were seen once. In germline, CDR1 is SEHNR, CDR2 FQNEAQ (reference sequence). The CDR3 is 12 amino acids. The germline V and J ends were trimmed by 3 bases and 2 bases, with 4 bases remaining between them. This TCR was sampled from a human donor with non-small cell lung cancer whose response to radiotherapy plus ipilimumab could not be evaluated. Some clones in this sample may be carry-over from other donors' samples. This specimen was peripheral blood, taken from a patient treated with radiotherapy plus ipilimumab. The chain is built from TRBV7-9 and TRBJ1-1; D is uncertain. This CDR3 is CASSFTNTEAFF. As DNA, the CDR3 is TGTGCCAGCAGCTTTACTAACACTGAAGCTTTCTTT.